This T cell receptor beta chain was sequenced during a study of breast tumors, draining lymph nodes, adjacent tissues (dated by TCRdb to about 2016). For context, the study as a whole: The study compared TCR beta repertoires across tumor, adjacent nontumor tissue and axillary lymph nodes from breast cancer patients. In human breast cancer, the study set out to assess how tumor, surrounding tissue and draining lymph node repertoires relate to one another and whether T cells might be exchanged between them.

Study-wide findings and limitations: The data were considered consistent with most tumor T cells being derived from the lymph node and subsequently expanding within tumor tissue. The conclusion that tumor T cells originate in lymph nodes was presented as consistent with a hypothesis rather than as directly demonstrated. Tumor T-cell repertoires showed less diversity than lymph node repertoires and more diversity than nontumor tissue repertoires, and tumor T-cell repertoires showed preferential V and J gene usage. The similarity between tumor and nontumor tissue repertoires was significantly greater in luminal-like breast cancer than in basal-like breast cancer.

Lymph node samples came from the axillary draining lymph nodes of breast cancer patients. The CDR3 is made up of 13 amino acids, end residues included. Only the CDR3 region is kept as DNA, spanning 39 bases read in frame from base 1. According to the germline V gene, CDR1 reads SGHDN and CDR2 reads FVKESK. Trimmed from V: 3 bases; trimmed from J: 4 bases; junction bases lacking a gene match: 0. Data came from an Illumina HiSeq 2000. Multiplex PCR amplification was used to generate the TCR beta chain libraries. The amplified TCR beta chain products were analyzed by high-throughput sequencing. TCRdb trimmed the raw reads at Q25, called clones with MiXCR and kept productive beta chains. For every CDR3 protein sequence, its rows merge into one entry that carries the most common genes and DNA. The sample table contains approximately 180,000 distinct CDR3 sequences; only one count was recorded for approximately 33% of them. The ten largest clones capture 3.8% of the sample.

This clonotype was observed a few times. Its target antigen remains unknown. A much larger clone differs by one base, so this may be a read error. Without the conserved terminal phenylalanine or tryptophan, this CDR3 likely stems from a read error. Recombination linked TRBV14 to TRBJ2-1, and 7 junctional nucleotides match TRBD2. Sequencing used axillary lymph node tissue. This TCR was sampled from a female donor with breast cancer. Some clones in this sample may be carry-over from other donors' samples. CDR3 reads: CASSQGGYNEQFS. The DNA sequence is given as TGTGCCAGCAGCCAGGGGGGGTACAATGAGCAGTTCTCC.